These 19 T cell receptor beta chains originate from one sample sequenced in a study of neurological immune-mediated disorders. TCRdb ran MiXCR on the 5' RACE reads and lists one entry per CDR3 protein. Of roughly 32,000 distinct CDR3 sequences listed, approximately 4.2% are singletons. Sequenced input: PBMCs. The receptors originated from a young man with multiple sclerosis.

This clonotype was counted a few times. Germline and junction disagree at one end, which may indicate a read error. The V call is TRBV20-1, the J call TRBJ1-5; possible D gene TRBD1, 6 bases. CDR3 size: 12 residues. In germline, CDR1 is DFQATT, CDR2 SNEGSKA (reference sequence). The CDR3 region has the DNA TGCAGTGCTTCGACAGGCAATCAGCCCCAGAATTTT. Translating it yields CSASTGNQPQNF.

This clonotype was recorded at least ten times. The chain links TRBV12-3 or TRBV12-4 to TRBJ2-5; D unclear. The CDR3 totals 13 residues. With 6 bases removed from V and 5 bases from J, the gap between germline ends came to 13 bases. The CDR3 nucleotides read TGTGCCAGCAGGCGACCGGAGTGGGAGACCCAGTACTTC. It is translated as CASRRPEWETQYF.

This clonotype occurred many times. The V and J genes are TRBV20-1 and TRBJ1-2; 8 bases line up with TRBD1. Germline values: CDR1 DFQATT, CDR2 SNEGSKA (reference sequence). V lost 4 bases, J lost 3 bases, and 13 bases stayed unmatched. This CDR3 is 16 amino acids long. The CDR3 is CSAKPIGQGLHYGYTF. CDR3 DNA: TGCAGTGCTAAACCTATAGGACAGGGACTACACTATGGCTACACCTTC.

This clonotype was seen ten or more times. This rearrangement joins TRBV12-3 or TRBV12-4 to TRBJ1-3; tentative D call: TRBD1 (5 bases). Trimming left V 6 bases short and J 0 bases short, with 12 bases between. The CDR3 totals 15 residues. The CDR3 DNA sequence: TGTGCCAGCAGCCCCTGGGGGACCTCTGGAAACACCATATATTTT. Translated, it gives CASSPWGTSGNTIYF.

This clonotype was seen ten or more times. This chain joins TRBV15 and TRBJ1-1; 7 positions match TRBD1. The CDR3 runs 13 residues. Per germline, CDR1 LNHNV and CDR2 YYDKDF (reference sequence). With V trimmed by 3 bases and J by 9 bases, 7 bases remained unmatched. CDR3 loop: CATSSDPGGKAFF. For the CDR3, the DNA is TGTGCCACCAGCAGTGACCCAGGGGGGAAAGCTTTCTTT.

This chain connects TRBV14 to TRBJ2-3; 10 bases map to TRBD2. V was pared by 1 base and J by 2 bases, with 6 bases of the junction left unmatched. The CDR3 sequence is 17 residues long. CDR1 is SGHDN and CDR2 is FVKESK in the germline V gene. CDR3 amino acids: CASSQAGLAVFTDTQYF. CDR3 sequence (DNA): TGTGCCAGCAGCCAAGCCGGACTAGCGGTGTTCACAGATACGCAGTATTTT.

This clonotype was counted at least ten times. The gene calls are TRBV5-1 and TRBJ2-5; 10 positions agree with TRBD1. Germline V gives CDR1 SGHRS, CDR2 YFSETQ. Germline trimming cut 3 bases from V and 0 bases from J; bases unmatched to any gene: 5. This CDR3 is built from 16 residues. Here the CDR3 reads CASSYGTGAYQETQYF. The DNA for the CDR3 is TGCGCCAGCAGCTACGGGACAGGGGCATACCAAGAGACCCAGTACTTC.

V and J are TRBV13 and TRBJ1-2; 8 positions agree with TRBD1. V lost 3 bases and J lost 3; bases outside the gene matches: 3. The CDR3 is made up of 14 amino acids. The germline gives CDR1 PRHDT, CDR2 FYEKMQ (reference sequence). The CDR3 region is CASSLGDRYYGYTF. The CDR3, as DNA: TGTGCCAGCAGCTTGGGGGACAGGTACTATGGCTACACCTTC.

This clonotype has a count of ten or more. CDR3 sequence: CAISETGGKTSYTF. The CDR3 DNA sequence: TGTGCCATCAGTGAGACAGGGGGGAAAACCAGCTACACCTTC. The rearrangement joins TRBV10-3 to TRBJ1-2; 8 positions agree with TRBD1. The CDR3 covers 14 residues. CDR1 is ENHRY and CDR2 is SYGVKD in the germline V gene. V lost 2 bases, J lost 9 bases, and 8 bases stayed unmatched.

There are many counts of this clonotype. The rearrangement uses TRBV6-4 and TRBJ1-1; maybe TRBD1 (5 bases). Trimming stripped 3 bases from V and 1 base from J, with 9 bases between. The CDR3 runs 14 residues. The germline CDR1 and CDR2 sequences are MRHNA and SNTAGT. The CDR3, as DNA: TGTGCCAGCAGTGAAAAGGGGAAGAACACTGAAGCTTTCTTT. The encoded protein is CASSEKGKNTEAFF.

The rearrangement joins TRBV6-1 to TRBJ1-4, with 7 bases identical to TRBD1. CDR1 is MNHNS and CDR2 is SASEGT in the germline V gene. The length of the CDR3 is 15 residues. V shed 4 bases, J shed 6 bases, and the junction held 8 bases outside the gene matches. The CDR3: CASSGPQGVHEKLFF. The CDR3 bases are TGTGCCAGCAGTGGGCCCCAGGGGGTGCATGAAAAACTGTTTTTT.

This chain joins TRBV6-2 or TRBV6-3 and TRBJ2-7; D is undetermined. CDR1 and CDR2 from the germline V gene are MNHEY and SVGEGT. The CDR3 runs to 13 residues. Trimming cost V 6 bases and J 0 bases, with 9 bases left between them. The CDR3 loop is CASRSTASYEQYF. The DNA of the CDR3 is TGTGCCAGCAGGTCGACGGCCTCCTACGAGCAGTACTTC.

This clonotype occurred many times. The chain joins TRBV29-1 to TRBJ1-1; D unresolved. The V end was cut by 6 bases, the J end by 4 bases, with 15 bases between. Germline V gives CDR1 SQVTM, CDR2 ANQGSEA. The CDR3 extends over 13 amino acids. CDR3 nucleotide sequence: TGCAGCGTGGCGGTATCAGCGAGCACTGAAGCTTTCTTT. Translating gives CSVAVSASTEAFF. The whole variable domain, remainder taken from reference TRBV29-1 and TRBJ1-1, is SAVISQKPSRDICQRGTSLTIQCQVDSQVTMMFWYRQQPGQSLTLIATANQGSEATYESGFVIDKFPISRPNLTFSTLTVSNMSPEDSSIYLCSVAVSASTEAFFGQGTRLTVV.

Many counts were recorded for this clonotype. The chain joins TRBV12-3 or TRBV12-4 to TRBJ2-3, with D tentatively TRBD1 (6 bases). V was clipped by 3 bases and J by 1 base, with 8 bases between them. The CDR3 has 14 residues. CDR3 nucleotides: TGTGCCAGCAGTTTTGGGGGCCGCACAGATACGCAGTATTTT. Translating it yields CASSFGGRTDTQYF.

This clonotype was seen many times. The chain recombines TRBV19 with TRBJ1-1; D is unresolved. This CDR3 is built from 13 residues. Per the germline V gene, CDR1 is LNHDA and CDR2 is SQIVND (reference sequence). V was trimmed by 6 bases and J by 5 bases, leaving 13 bases between them. The CDR3 DNA follows: TGTGCCAGTAGAAGCGGGAGCGGGACTGAAGCTTTCTTT. Amino acid sequence: CASRSGSGTEAFF.

Concerning this clonotype itself: One end of the junction does not line up with germline, which may come from a read error. V and J are TRBV9 and TRBJ1-6; D gene unclear. This CDR3 has 14 amino acids. Germline CDR1 SGDLS, CDR2 YYNGEE. CDR3 nucleotide sequence: TGTGCCAGCAGCGTAGGAGGGTTTGATTCACCCCTCAACTTT. This sequence encodes CASSVGGFDSPLNF.

There are many counts of this clonotype. The chain recombines TRBV20-1 with TRBJ2-2, with a weak D call TRBD1 (5 bases). V lost 6 bases and J lost 0, with 17 bases in between. The CDR3 runs 16 residues. Germline V gene lookup returns CDR1 DFQATT and CDR2 SNEGSKA (reference sequence). CDR3 DNA: TGCAGTGCCGAGGCGGTCGGCAGGGCGAACACCGGGGAGCTGTTTTTT. Amino acids: CSAEAVGRANTGELFF.

This clonotype was detected only a few times. The chain joins TRBV12-3 or TRBV12-4 to TRBJ2-7; the match to TRBD2 covers 7 bases. This CDR3 contains 14 residues. V lost 2 bases to trimming and J lost 5 bases; unmatched junction nucleotides: 6. CDR3 sequence: CASSLTHGGNEQYF. DNA for the CDR3: TGTGCCAGCAGTTTAACCCACGGGGGGAACGAGCAGTACTTC.

This clonotype was observed many times. The V call is TRBV24-1, the J call TRBJ2-3; TRBD1 might be the D (5 bases). Trimming removed 5 bases from V and 0 bases from J, with 8 bases in between. This CDR3 has 14 amino acids. Germline V gives CDR1 KGHDR, CDR2 SFDVKD. CDR3 sequence: CATSGQTSTDTQYF. The CDR3 DNA reads as TGTGCCACCAGTGGACAGACTAGCACAGATACGCAGTATTTT.